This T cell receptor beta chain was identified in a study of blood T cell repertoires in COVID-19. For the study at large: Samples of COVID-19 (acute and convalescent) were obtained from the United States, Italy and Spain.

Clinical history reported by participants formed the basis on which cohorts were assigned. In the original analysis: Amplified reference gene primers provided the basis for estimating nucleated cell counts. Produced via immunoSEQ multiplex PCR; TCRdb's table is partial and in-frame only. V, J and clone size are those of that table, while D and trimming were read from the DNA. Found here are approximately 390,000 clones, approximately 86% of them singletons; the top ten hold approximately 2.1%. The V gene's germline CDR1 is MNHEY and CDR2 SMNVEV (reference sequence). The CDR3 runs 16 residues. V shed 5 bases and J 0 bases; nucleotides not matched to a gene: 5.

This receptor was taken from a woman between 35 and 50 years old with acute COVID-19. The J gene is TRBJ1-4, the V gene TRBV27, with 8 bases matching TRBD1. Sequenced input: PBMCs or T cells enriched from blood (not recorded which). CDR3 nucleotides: TGTGCCAGCAGTCCCGGACAGGGATCAACTAATGAAAAACTGTTTTTT. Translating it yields CASSPGQGSTNEKLFF.